The 16 T cell receptor beta chains below all came from one sample that was sequenced in a study of OX40 agonist ivuxolimab in advanced cancers. The protocol was immunoSEQ multiplex PCR, while the TCRdb copy is restricted to in-frame clones and leaves out a portion. Here the sample spans some 37,000 clones, roughly nine tenths being singletons. This specimen consisted of CD4+ or CD8+ T cells sorted from blood, obtained in a trial of the OX40 agonist ivuxolimab. Receptor source: an adult with an advanced solid tumor such as melanoma, head and neck, liver or kidney cancer.

The V and J genes are TRBV28 and TRBJ1-1; D remains unclear. Between the trimmed V and J ends, which lost 9 bases and 1 base, there was a span of 6 bases. Germline V gene data show CDR1 as MDHEN and CDR2 as SYDVKM. There are 11 residues in the CDR3. The CDR3 is CASAKNTEAFF. CDR3 nucleotide sequence: TGTGCCAGTGCCAAGAACACTGAAGCTTTCTTT.

The CDR3: CASSPFGGAYEQYF. The CDR3 DNA is TGTGCCAGCAGCCCATTTGGGGGGGCCTACGAGCAGTACTTC. The chain links TRBV5-4 to TRBJ2-7; 7 bases map to TRBD2. Germline CDR1 SGHNT, CDR2 YYREEE (reference sequence). CDR3 length: 14 residues. V lost 4 bases and J lost 2; bases outside the gene matches: 6. The whole variable domain, remainder taken from reference TRBV5-4 and TRBJ2-7, is ETGVTQSPTHLIKTRGQQVTLRCSSQSGHNTVSWYQQALGQGPQFIFQYYREEENGRGNFPPRFSGLQFPNYSSELNVNALELDDSALYLCASSPFGGAYEQYFGPGTRLTVT.

This chain joins TRBV28 and TRBJ2-3; 10 bases agree with TRBD2. This CDR3 comprises 16 residues. V was clipped by 7 bases and J by 4 bases; unmatched bases: 11. From germline, CDR1 is MDHEN and CDR2 SYDVKM. The DNA of the CDR3 is TGTGCCAGCACCATCAGGAGCGGGGGGGATCCAGATACGCAGTATTTT. Residues: CASTIRSGGDPDTQYF. Based on the CDR3 plus reference TRBV28 and TRBJ2-3, the full variable domain is DVKVTQSSRYLVKRTGEKVFLECVQDMDHENMFWYRQDPGLGLRLIYFSYDVKMKEKGDIPEGYSVSREKKERFSLILESASTNQTSMYLCASTIRSGGDPDTQYFGPGTRLTVL.

The chain couples TRBV29-1 to TRBJ1-2, with D possibly matching TRBD1 (6 bases). Germline assignment: CDR1 SQVTM and CDR2 ANQGSEA. The CDR3 covers 12 residues. V was trimmed by 5 bases and J by 2 bases, leaving 9 bases between them. The CDR3 loop is CSVWTANYGYTF. The DNA for the CDR3 is TGCAGCGTTTGGACAGCCAACTATGGCTACACCTTC.

The genes are TRBV27 and TRBJ1-2; D is unclear. This CDR3 is built from 15 residues. Germline assignment: CDR1 MNHEY and CDR2 SMNVEV (reference sequence). Trimming removed 1 base from V and 8 bases from J, with 17 bases in between. This chain's CDR3 is CASSLYVGTVRGYTF. CDR3 coding DNA: TGTGCCAGCAGTTTATATGTCGGTACCGTTCGGGGCTACACCTTC.

This clone was found a few times. The rearrangement links TRBV5-1 to TRBJ2-7; the match to TRBD2 covers 13 bases. The CDR3 consists of 15 residues. Trimming removed 7 bases from V and 5 bases from J; junction bases left unmatched: 9. Looked up from germline, CDR1 is SGHRS and CDR2 is YFSETQ. CDR3 DNA: TGCGCCAGCGCCTCCTTGACTAGCGGGAGGCACGAGCAGTACTTC. This codes for CASASLTSGRHEQYF. Full variable domain (remainder filled in from reference TRBV5-1 and TRBJ2-7): KAGVTQTPRYLIKTRGQQVTLSCSPISGHRSVSWYQQTPGQGLQFLFEYFSETQRNKGNFPGRFSGRQFSNSRSEMNVSTLELGDSALYLCASASLTSGRHEQYFGPGTRLTVT.

The J gene is TRBJ1-1, the V gene TRBV7-2; D is unclear. Per the germline V gene, CDR1 is SGHTA and CDR2 is FQGNSA. With 5 bases removed from V and 1 base from J, the gap between germline ends came to 8 bases. This CDR3 spans 13 amino acids. CDR3 sequence (DNA): TGTGCCAGCAGCACGGGCCCGAACACTGAAGCTTTCTTT. This codes for CASSTGPNTEAFF.

The chain couples TRBV9 to TRBJ2-7, with 7 bases identical to TRBD1. V dropped 0 bases and J dropped 5; count of bases not matched to a gene: 5. This CDR3 is built from 14 residues. Per the germline V gene, CDR1 is SGDLS and CDR2 is YYNGEE. The CDR3 DNA reads as TGTGCCAGCAGCGTAGCGGGACAGCACCACGAGCAGTACTTC. Translated: CASSVAGQHHEQYF.

This clone was seen just once. For the CDR3, the DNA is TGTGCCAGCAGAGGCCCGAGCTCCTACAATGAGCAGTTCTTC. Its translation: CASRGPSSYNEQFF. This rearrangement joins TRBV6-1 to TRBJ2-1; D is undetermined. The CDR3 runs to 14 residues. Trimming took off 6 bases at V and 0 bases at J, with 9 bases between the two ends. In germline, CDR1 is MNHNS, CDR2 SASEGT.

J is TRBJ1-5 and V is TRBV25-1; TRBD1 aligns across 8 bases. This CDR3 is 15 amino acids long. The ends lost 7 bases at V and 6 bases at J; junction bases unmatched: 11. Germline-derived CDR1 and CDR2 are MGHDK and SYGVNS. The CDR3 DNA sequence: TGTGCCAGCAACCTCCGCCAGGGGGCTTCTCAGCCCCAGCATTTT. Amino acid sequence: CASNLRQGASQPQHF. Looking up the rest from reference TRBV25-1 and TRBJ1-5 gives the full variable domain: EADIYQTPRYLVIGTGKKITLECSQTMGHDKMYWYQQDPGMELHLIHYSYGVNSTEKGDLSSESTVSRIRTEHFPLTLESARPSHTSQYLCASNLRQGASQPQHFGDGTRLSIL.

This chain uses TRBV18 with TRBJ1-4; maybe TRBD1 (6 bases). The germline gives CDR1 KGHSH, CDR2 LQKENI. Trimming cost V 3 bases and J 0 bases, with 11 bases left between them. The length of the CDR3 is 16 residues. CDR3: CASSPKQGATNEKLFF. The CDR3 nucleotides read TGTGCCAGCTCACCCAAACAGGGAGCAACTAATGAAAAACTGTTTTTT.

V and J are TRBV10-2 and TRBJ2-2; 8 positions agree with TRBD2. V lost 7 bases to trimming and J lost 8 bases; unmatched junction nucleotides: 6. This CDR3 spans 13 amino acids. CDR1 and CDR2 (germline): WSHSY, SAAADI. The CDR3 here is CASTGTSRGELFF. Here the CDR3 DNA reads TGCGCCAGCACTGGGACTAGTCGAGGGGAGCTGTTTTTT.

This rearrangement joins TRBV7-9 to TRBJ2-7, with 8 nucleotides matching TRBD2. The CDR3 is 18 amino acids. The V and J ends lost 3 bases and 1 base, in that order; junction bases with no gene match: 14. The germline CDR1 and CDR2 sequences are SEHNR and FQNEAQ (reference sequence). The CDR3 DNA follows: TGTGCCAGCAGCTTTTCCCGGGGGGGGCCAGGGAGTTCCTACGAGCAGTACTTC. Translated, it gives CASSFSRGGPGSSYEQYF.

The CDR3 bases are TGCGCCAGCAGCAGGACAGTCACAGATACGCAGTATTTT. The encoded protein is CASSRTVTDTQYF. The J gene is TRBJ2-3, the V gene TRBV5-1, with D possibly being TRBD1 (6 bases). There are 13 residues in the CDR3. With 4 bases removed from V and 2 bases from J, the gap between germline ends came to 8 bases. The germline V gene encodes CDR1 SGHRS and CDR2 YFSETQ.

V usage is TRBV7-9 and J usage is TRBJ2-1, with 12 bases that match TRBD2. Unmatched junction bases numbered 4, after V lost 8 bases and J lost 5 bases. The CDR3 is made up of 14 amino acids. The germline gives CDR1 SEHNR, CDR2 FQNEAQ (reference sequence). CDR3: CASRRLAGDNEQFF. In nucleotides, the CDR3 is TGTGCCAGCCGAAGACTAGCGGGGGACAATGAGCAGTTCTTC.

This chain connects TRBV10-3 to TRBJ2-5; possibly TRBD2 for D (6 bases). Between the trimmed V and J ends, which lost 0 bases and 5 bases, there was a span of 16 bases. The CDR3 runs to 16 residues. Germline-derived CDR1 and CDR2 are ENHRY and SYGVKD. The CDR3 region has the DNA TGTGCCATCAGTGAGTCGCAGGAGGGTCCTTGGGAGACCCAGTACTTC. Amino acid sequence: CAISESQEGPWETQYF.